This T cell receptor (beta chain) was sequenced during a study of OX40 agonist ivuxolimab in advanced cancers. Study-wide context: Among those treated, three patients had partial responses, one with hepatocellular carcinoma and two with cutaneous melanoma.

Any history of autoimmune disease or systemic immunosuppression disqualified patients. Assay used: immunoSEQ multiplex PCR; TCRdb lists only in-frame clones, some missing. The repertoire holds 55,000 to 70,000 clones, with roughly 80% as singletons. Germline CDR1 and CDR2: SGHNT and YENEEA. Trimming pared 1 base from V and 0 bases from J, leaving 7 bases between. CDR3 length: 14 amino acids. The V and J genes are TRBV11-3 and TRBJ2-7; the D gene is possibly TRBD1 (5 bases). This specimen consisted of CD4+ or CD8+ T cells sorted from blood, obtained in a trial of the OX40 agonist ivuxolimab. This clonotype originated in an adult with an advanced solid tumor such as melanoma, head and neck, liver or kidney cancer. DNA of the CDR3: TGTGCCAGCAGCTTAGGACAGAGCTCCTACGAGCAGTACTTC. The encoded protein is CASSLGQSSYEQYF.